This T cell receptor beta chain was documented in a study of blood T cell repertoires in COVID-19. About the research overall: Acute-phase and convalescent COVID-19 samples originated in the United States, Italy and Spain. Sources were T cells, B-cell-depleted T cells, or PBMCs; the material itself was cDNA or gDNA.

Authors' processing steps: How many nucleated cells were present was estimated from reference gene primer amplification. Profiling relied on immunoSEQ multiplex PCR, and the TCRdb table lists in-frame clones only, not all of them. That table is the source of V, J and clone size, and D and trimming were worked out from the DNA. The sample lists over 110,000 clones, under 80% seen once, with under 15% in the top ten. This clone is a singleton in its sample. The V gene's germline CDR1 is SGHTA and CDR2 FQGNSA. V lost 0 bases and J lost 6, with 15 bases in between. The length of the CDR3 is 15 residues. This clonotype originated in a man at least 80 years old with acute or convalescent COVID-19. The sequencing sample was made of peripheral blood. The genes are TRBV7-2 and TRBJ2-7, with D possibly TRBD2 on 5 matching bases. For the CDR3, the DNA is TGTGCCAGCAGCTTAGCGCGGGTCGATTCGGCCGAGCAGTACTTC. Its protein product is CASSLARVDSAEQYF. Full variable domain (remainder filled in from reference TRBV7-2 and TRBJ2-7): GAGVSQSPSNKVTEKGKDVELRCDPISGHTALYWYRQSLGQGLEFLIYFQGNSAPDKSGLPSDRFSAERTGGSVSTLTIQRTQQEDSAVYLCASSLARVDSAEQYFGPGTRLTVT.